The next 20 T cell receptor beta chains were all read from a single sample in a study of spatial heterogeneity in lung cancer. Time point denoted: sample taken at primary tumor resection. TCRdb re-analysed the 5' RACE reads in MiXCR, keeping a single row per CDR3 protein. The table has about 13,000 distinct CDR3 sequences, approximately 3.8% seen once. This specimen was PBMCs, taken at surgery. The receptors were gathered from a male donor with early-stage non-small cell lung cancer.

This clonotype occurred many times. V is TRBV7-9 and J is TRBJ1-2; D is undetermined. Trimming took off 1 base at V and 4 bases at J, with 7 bases between the two ends. CDR1 and CDR2 from the germline V gene are SEHNR and FQNEAQ (reference sequence). This CDR3 is built from 13 residues. CDR3 residues: CASSLVGLYGYTF. CDR3 nucleotide sequence: TGTGCCAGCAGCTTAGTGGGTCTCTATGGCTACACCTTC.

The sample holds many counts of this clonotype. The CDR3 coding sequence is TGTGCCAGCAGCTCAGGACTAGCGGGAGGGCCCATCTCCTACGAGCAGTACTTC. It specifies CASSSGLAGGPISYEQYF. The rearrangement joins TRBV7-9 to TRBJ2-7, with 15 bases identical to TRBD2. CDR3 length equals 18 residues. The junction had 7 bases not matched to a gene; V was cut back by 4 bases and J by 0 bases. The germline V gene has CDR1 SEHNR and CDR2 FQNEAQ (reference sequence).

This clonotype appeared many times. This chain joins TRBV4-3 and TRBJ2-3; D might be TRBD1 (5 bases). This CDR3 is built from 15 residues. Germline assignment: CDR1 LGHNA and CDR2 YSLEER. Trimming took 1 base from V and 2 from J, leaving 10 bases between them. Here the CDR3 reads CASSQGAGLTDTQYF. In nucleotides, the CDR3 is TGCGCCAGCAGCCAAGGCGCAGGGCTCACAGATACGCAGTATTTT.

As concerns this clonotype: At one end, the junction sequence differs from germline, possibly due to a read error. The gene calls are TRBV10-1 and TRBJ2-2; TRBD1 matches at 9 bases. Germline assignment: CDR1 WNHNN and CDR2 SYGVQD (reference sequence). The CDR3 totals 15 residues. The CDR3 nucleotides are TGCGCCAGCAGCCCACAGGGGGCAGTCACCGGGGAGCGGTTTTTT. Translation gives CASSPQGAVTGERFF.

This clonotype was seen repeatedly, ten times or more. V and J are TRBV20-1 and TRBJ2-1; the D call may be TRBD1 or TRBD2 (5 bases each). The germline V gene encodes CDR1 DFQATT and CDR2 SNEGSKA (reference sequence). The length of the CDR3 is 15 residues. The V and J ends lost 7 bases and 3 bases respectively, with 19 bases between them. CDR3 nucleotide sequence: TGCAGTGGGGGGAGCGGAGCGGCATACTACAATGAGCAGTTCTTC. Protein: CSGGSGAAYYNEQFF.

The CDR3 DNA is TGCGCCAGCAGCCAAGAGGCACAGACCAATCAGCCCCAGCATTTT. Its protein product is CASSQEAQTNQPQHF. V is TRBV4-1 and J is TRBJ1-5; D not resolved. Trimming took off 0 bases at V and 3 bases at J, with 9 bases between the two ends. This CDR3 region has 15 residues. Per germline, CDR1 MGHRA and CDR2 YSYEKL.

This clonotype was counted many times. The J gene is TRBJ1-2, the V gene TRBV7-3, with D unclear. CDR1 and CDR2 from the germline V gene are SGHTA and FQGTGA. The length of the CDR3 is 15 residues. V was shortened by 5 bases and J by 1 base, with 14 bases between the two germline ends. The chain's CDR3 is CASSPAGGGNYGYTF. CDR3 bases: TGTGCCAGCAGCCCGGCCGGCGGCGGTAACTATGGCTACACCTTC.

Many counts were recorded for this clonotype. This chain links TRBV7-8 with TRBJ1-1, with 7 bases lining up with TRBD1. Trimming cost V 5 bases and J 1 base; bases outside gene matches: 4. Germline V gene sequence: CDR1 SGHVS, CDR2 FQNEAQ. The CDR3 is 14 amino acids. The DNA of the CDR3 is TGTGCCAGCAGCACCTGGACAGGGAACACTGAAGCTTTCTTT. It is translated as CASSTWTGNTEAFF.

At least ten counts were recorded for this clonotype. This chain joins TRBV2 and TRBJ2-1; D is unclear. The germline V gene encodes CDR1 SNHLY and CDR2 FYNNEI. CDR3 length: 11 residues. The V end was cut by 8 bases, the J end by 10 bases, with 12 bases between. CDR3 bases: TGTGCCAGCCTCCGGCCCCCCGAGCAGTTCTTC. Translation: CASLRPPEQFF.

In its sample, this clonotype was seen a few times. V and J are TRBV6-2 or TRBV6-3 and TRBJ2-7, with TRBD1 matching over 10 bases. This CDR3 has 14 amino acids. V dropped 1 base and J dropped 6; count of bases not matched to a gene: 3. The germline gives CDR1 MNHEY, CDR2 SVGEGT. The CDR3 sequence: CASSYFRTGGEQYF. CDR3 bases: TGTGCCAGCAGTTACTTCCGGACAGGGGGCGAGCAGTACTTC.

This clonotype came up many times. The rearrangement joins TRBV7-9 to TRBJ1-1; D not certain. Germline values: CDR1 SEHNR, CDR2 FQNEAQ (reference sequence). The CDR3 totals 12 residues. V was pared by 7 bases and J by 3 bases, with 9 bases between. In DNA form, the CDR3 reads TGTGCCAGCACGACTGCGGACACTGAAGCTTTCTTT. This codes for CASTTADTEAFF.

V and J are TRBV12-3 or TRBV12-4 and TRBJ1-5; weak D call: TRBD1 (5 bases). Trimming took 1 base from V and 3 from J, leaving 7 bases between them. This CDR3 comprises 14 residues. This chain's CDR3 is CASSLDGTNQPQHF. The CDR3 DNA sequence: TGTGCCAGCAGTTTAGACGGGACCAATCAGCCCCAGCATTTT.

This clonotype was seen many times. The gene calls are TRBV14 and TRBJ2-1; no reliable D call. The germline V and J ends were trimmed by 1 base and 6 bases, with 10 bases remaining between them. Per the germline V gene, CDR1 is SGHDN and CDR2 is FVKESK. This CDR3 region has 14 residues. The CDR3, as DNA: TGTGCCAGCAGCCAAGGGCTAGGGTTCAATGAGCAGTTCTTC. Translating gives CASSQGLGFNEQFF.

The gene calls are TRBV7-2 and TRBJ2-7; D ambiguous. Looked up from germline, CDR1 is SGHTA and CDR2 is FQGNSA. CDR3 length equals 14 residues. Trimming took off 4 bases at V and 3 bases at J, with 13 bases between the two ends. The CDR3 sequence is CASSSDRAYYEQYF. CDR3 nucleotide sequence: TGTGCCAGCAGCTCGGATAGGGCTTACTACGAGCAGTACTTC.

This clonotype was seen repeatedly, ten times or more. This chain uses TRBV28 with TRBJ2-1; the D gene is possibly TRBD2 (6 bases). CDR3 length: 12 residues. V was trimmed by 8 bases and J by 7 bases, leaving 12 bases between them. Germline assignment: CDR1 MDHEN and CDR2 SYDVKM. The CDR3 DNA sequence: TGTGCCAGCCGGGAGTCTCCGAATGAGCAGTTCTTC. It encodes CASRESPNEQFF.

This clonotype came up many times. The rearrangement links TRBV9 to TRBJ1-1; possible D gene TRBD1, 5 bases. V was trimmed by 6 bases and J by 7 bases, leaving 16 bases between them. Germline lookup yields CDR1 SGDLS and CDR2 YYNGEE. This CDR3 has 13 residues. CDR3 bases: TGTGCCAGCACTGAGGGGCAGGGCGGTGAAGCTTTCTTT. The encoded protein is CASTEGQGGEAFF.

This clonotype was seen at least ten times. The chain recombines TRBV5-4 with TRBJ2-3; D possibly corresponds to TRBD2 (6 bases). Trimming removed 1 base from V and 5 bases from J, with 11 bases in between. The CDR3 sequence is 14 residues long. CDR1 is SGHNT and CDR2 is YYREEE in the germline V gene (reference sequence). The CDR3 coding sequence is TGTGCCAGCAGCTTGCCGGGAGTAGGAGATACGCAGTATTTT. Amino acid sequence: CASSLPGVGDTQYF. The complete variable domain, with remaining parts taken from reference TRBV5-4 and TRBJ2-3, reads ETGVTQSPTHLIKTRGQQVTLRCSSQSGHNTVSWYQQALGQGPQFIFQYYREEENGRGNFPPRFSGLQFPNYSSELNVNALELDDSALYLCASSLPGVGDTQYFGPGTRLTVL.

A few counts support this clonotype. The chain is built from TRBV28 and TRBJ2-7; D gene ambiguous. Trimming cost V 5 bases and J 7 bases, with 9 bases left between them. The CDR3 is made up of 11 amino acids. Per the germline V gene, CDR1 is MDHEN and CDR2 is SYDVKM. This CDR3 reads CASSPSWEQYF. CDR3 DNA sequence: TGTGCCAGCAGTCCTTCCTGGGAGCAGTACTTC.

Only a few counts were recorded for this clonotype. CDR3 amino acids: CASSLGGLAAYNEQFF. The CDR3 DNA sequence: TGCGCCAGCAGCTTGGGAGGACTAGCGGCCTACAATGAGCAGTTCTTC. The chain employs TRBV5-1 and TRBJ2-1; 10 nucleotides line up with TRBD2. V gave up 0 bases and J gave up 2 bases; unmatched junction bases: 2. The CDR3 has 16 residues. Looked up from germline, CDR1 is SGHRS and CDR2 is YFSETQ.

V gene TRBV20-1 combines with J gene TRBJ2-5; no clear D gene. The CDR3 consists of 14 residues. Per germline, CDR1 DFQATT and CDR2 SNEGSKA (reference sequence). The ends were cut back, 1 base at V and 1 base at J, with 10 bases in the middle. The CDR3 DNA follows: TGCAGTGCTAGAGGCCTAAGGAGCCAAGAGACCCAGTACTTC. As protein: CSARGLRSQETQYF.